This T cell receptor beta chain was captured in a study of CD8+ T cells in alopecia areata. The study's findings and limits: For lesional scalp, especially alopecia totalis/universalis, clonality was higher than in normal scalp.

Researchers took lesional scalp punch biopsies and peripheral blood from people who were alopecia areata patients. Turning to this clone: Its antigen remains unidentified.

It was cDNA, reverse transcribed from extracted RNA, that served as the sequencing template. Libraries were prepared by immunoSEQ multiplex PCR; TCRdb keeps only in-frame clonotypes and omits some of them. Altogether some 240,000 clones are present, 57% being singletons, with the ten largest covering approximately 0.5%. This CDR3 spans 14 amino acids. From germline, CDR1 is SGHRS and CDR2 YFSETQ. The ends were cut back, 4 bases at V and 6 bases at J, with 16 bases in the middle. The chain links TRBV5-1 to TRBJ1-2; D is possibly TRBD1 (6 bases). This sequence originates from a human donor with alopecia areata. The source was CD4+ T cells sorted from blood, collected at week 0. CDR3 sequence reads: CASSPRDKLDGYTF. CDR3 in DNA: TGCGCCAGCAGCCCTAGGGACAAGCTCGATGGCTACACCTTC.